The clone carrying this TCR beta chain was detected only once. Its antigen remains unknown. Germline V CDR1 and CDR2: SGHTA, FQGNSA. The CDR3 consists of 14 residues. V was clipped by 5 bases and J by 1 base, with 11 bases between them. Time point indicated: neoterminal ileum biopsy at postoperative endoscopy, about 6 months after surgery. These data belong to a study of T cell repertoires in ileal Crohn's disease. Study context: The M6 sample came from neoterminal ileum during colonoscopy after surgery.

General study results and limits: Compared with CD4 T cells, sorted CD8 cells carried more expanded clones. Active smokers at surgery had more clonal expansions than non-smokers. Endoscopy was done a median roughly 7.1 months after surgery.

Repertoires were generated with immunoSEQ multiplex PCR, while TCRdb's copy carries only in-frame clones and drops some. This table holds roughly 16,000 clones, more than 65% found once. The receptor's source is an adult with Crohn's disease. The chain joins TRBV7-2 to TRBJ1-1; the D is unclear. Sequenced: ileal tissue. The CDR3 here is CASSPATENTEAFF. The CDR3 DNA sequence: TGTGCCAGCAGCCCAGCGACGGAGAACACTGAAGCTTTCTTT.